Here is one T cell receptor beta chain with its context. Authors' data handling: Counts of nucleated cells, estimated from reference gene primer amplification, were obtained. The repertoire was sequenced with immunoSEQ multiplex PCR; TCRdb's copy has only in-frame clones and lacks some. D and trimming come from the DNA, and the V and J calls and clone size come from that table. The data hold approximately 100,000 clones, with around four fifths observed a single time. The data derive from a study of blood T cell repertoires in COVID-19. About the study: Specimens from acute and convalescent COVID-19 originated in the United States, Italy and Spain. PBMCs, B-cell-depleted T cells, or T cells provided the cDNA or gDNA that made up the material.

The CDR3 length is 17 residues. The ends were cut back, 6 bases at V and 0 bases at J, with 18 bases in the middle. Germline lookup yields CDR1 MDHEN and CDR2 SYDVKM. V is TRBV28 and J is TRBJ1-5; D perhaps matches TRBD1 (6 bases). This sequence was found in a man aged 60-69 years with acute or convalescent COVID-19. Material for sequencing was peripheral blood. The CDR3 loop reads CASRPPQGTYSNQPQHF. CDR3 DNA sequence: TGTGCCAGCAGGCCCCCACAGGGAACCTATAGCAATCAGCCCCAGCATTTT.